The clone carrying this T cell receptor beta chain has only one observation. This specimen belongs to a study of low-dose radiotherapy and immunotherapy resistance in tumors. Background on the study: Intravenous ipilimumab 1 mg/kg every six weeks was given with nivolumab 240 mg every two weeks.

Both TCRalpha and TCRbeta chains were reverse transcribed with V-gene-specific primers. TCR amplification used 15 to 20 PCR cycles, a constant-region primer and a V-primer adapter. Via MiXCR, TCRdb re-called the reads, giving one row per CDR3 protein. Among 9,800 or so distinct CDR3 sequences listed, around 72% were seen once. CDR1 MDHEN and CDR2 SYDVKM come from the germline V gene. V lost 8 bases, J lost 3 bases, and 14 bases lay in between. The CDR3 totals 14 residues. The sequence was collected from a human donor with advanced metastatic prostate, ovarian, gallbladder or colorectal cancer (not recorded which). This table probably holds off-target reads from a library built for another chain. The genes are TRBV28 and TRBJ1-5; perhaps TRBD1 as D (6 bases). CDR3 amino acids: CASFSPGVNQPQHF. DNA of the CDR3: TGTGCCAGCTTCAGTCCAGGGGTCAATCAGCCCCAGCATTTT.